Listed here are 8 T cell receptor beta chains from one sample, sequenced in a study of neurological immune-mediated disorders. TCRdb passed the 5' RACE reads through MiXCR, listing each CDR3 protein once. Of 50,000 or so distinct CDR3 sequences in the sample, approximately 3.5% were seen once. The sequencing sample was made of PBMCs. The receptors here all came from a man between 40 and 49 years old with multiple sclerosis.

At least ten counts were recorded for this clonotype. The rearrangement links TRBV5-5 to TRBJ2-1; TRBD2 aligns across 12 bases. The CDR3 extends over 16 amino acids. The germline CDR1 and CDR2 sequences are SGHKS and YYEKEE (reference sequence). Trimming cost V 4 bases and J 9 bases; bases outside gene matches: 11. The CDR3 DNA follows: TGTGCCAGCAGCGCCGGGCTAGCGGGGGGGGAGAGTGAGCAGTTCTTC. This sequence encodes CASSAGLAGGESEQFF.

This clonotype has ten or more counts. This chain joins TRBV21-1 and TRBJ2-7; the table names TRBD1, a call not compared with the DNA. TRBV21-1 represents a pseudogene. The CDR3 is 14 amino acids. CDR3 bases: TGTGCCAGCAGCAAATTTGCGGGGGTTTACGAGCAGTACTTC. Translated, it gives CASSKFAGVYEQYF.

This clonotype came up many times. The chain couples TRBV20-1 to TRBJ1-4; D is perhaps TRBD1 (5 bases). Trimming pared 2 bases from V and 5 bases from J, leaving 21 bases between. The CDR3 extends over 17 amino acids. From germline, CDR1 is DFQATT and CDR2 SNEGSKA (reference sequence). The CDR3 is CSARPPRGRGKNEKLFF. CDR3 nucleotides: TGCAGTGCTAGACCTCCTCGGGGGAGGGGAAAAAATGAAAAACTGTTTTTT.

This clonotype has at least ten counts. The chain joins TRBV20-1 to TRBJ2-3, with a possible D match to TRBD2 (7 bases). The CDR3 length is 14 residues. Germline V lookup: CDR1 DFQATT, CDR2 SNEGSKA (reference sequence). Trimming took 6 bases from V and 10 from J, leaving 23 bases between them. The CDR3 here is CSARRGVADSPQYF. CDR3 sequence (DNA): TGCAGTGCCCGCCGGGGGGTAGCGGACAGCCCGCAGTATTTT.

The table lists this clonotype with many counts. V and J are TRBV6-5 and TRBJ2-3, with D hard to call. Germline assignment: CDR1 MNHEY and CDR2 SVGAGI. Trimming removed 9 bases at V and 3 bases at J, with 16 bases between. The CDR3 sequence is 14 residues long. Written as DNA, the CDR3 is TGTGCCAGTTGCCTTGGGCCGAGTACAGATACGCAGTATTTT. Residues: CASCLGPSTDTQYF.

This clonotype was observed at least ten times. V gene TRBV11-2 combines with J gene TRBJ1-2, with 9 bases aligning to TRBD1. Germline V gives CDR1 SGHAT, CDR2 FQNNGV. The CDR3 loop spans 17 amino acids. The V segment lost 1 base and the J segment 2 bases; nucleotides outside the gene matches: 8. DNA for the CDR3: TGTGCCAGCAGCTTAGTCAAAACAGGGGGCTCGAACTATGGCTACACCTTC. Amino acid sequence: CASSLVKTGGSNYGYTF. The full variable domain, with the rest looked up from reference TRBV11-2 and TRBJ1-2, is EAGVAQSPRYKIIEKRQSVAFWCNPISGHATLYWYQQILGQGPKLLIQFQNNGVVDDSQLPKDRFSAERLKGVDSTLKIQPAKLEDSAVYLCASSLVKTGGSNYGYTFGSGTRLTVV.

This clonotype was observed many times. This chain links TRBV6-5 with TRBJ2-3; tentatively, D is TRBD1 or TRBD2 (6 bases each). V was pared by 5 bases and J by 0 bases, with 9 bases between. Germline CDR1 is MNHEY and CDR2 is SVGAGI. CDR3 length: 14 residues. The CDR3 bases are TGTGCCAGCAGTCGGAGGGGGAGCACAGATACGCAGTATTTT. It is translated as CASSRRGSTDTQYF.

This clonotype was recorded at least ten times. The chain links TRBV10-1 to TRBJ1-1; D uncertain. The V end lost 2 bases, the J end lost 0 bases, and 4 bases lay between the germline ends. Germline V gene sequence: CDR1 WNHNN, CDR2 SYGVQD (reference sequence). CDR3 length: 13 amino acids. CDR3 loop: CASSESVNTEAFF. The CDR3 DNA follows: TGCGCCAGCAGTGAGAGCGTGAACACTGAAGCTTTCTTT.